This T cell receptor (beta chain) was profiled in a study of beta chain features in type 1 diabetes. The entirety of the isolated RNA underwent reverse transcription, so expressed TCRB transcripts were sequenced. Sequencing was performed with immunoSEQ multiplex PCR; in TCRdb, only in-frame clones are kept and a portion is missing. The data hold 130,000 to 150,000 clones, with 48% observed a single time. There are a few counts of this clone. The specimen was Tregs from blood. The TCR was taken from a man between 18 and 29 years old in good health.

Here the CDR3 DNA reads TGTGCCTGGATGGGTTGGGGGGGCCAAGAGACCCAGTACTTC. Protein sequence: CAWMGWGGQETQYF. The chain recombines TRBV30 with TRBJ2-5, with 7 bases matching TRBD2. Germline trimming cut 4 bases from V and 1 base from J; bases unmatched to any gene: 6. The CDR3 has 14 amino acids. CDR1 and CDR2 (germline): GTSNPN, SVGIG (reference sequence).